Listed here is a single T cell receptor beta chain. Its antigen is unknown. No much larger clonotype is one base removed from it; base qualities were not supplied. This specimen belongs to a study of blood T cell repertoires in COVID-19 (dated by TCRdb to 2019 to 2021). In terms of the full investigation: Collaborator samples came from the United States, Italy and Spain and covered acute and convalescent phases of COVID-19. The material from the prospective study consisted of cDNA or gDNA derived from T cells, B-cell-depleted T cells, or PBMCs. The dataset comprised deeply sampled blood TCRbeta repertoires from subjects exposed to, actively infected with, or recovered from COVID-19. The repertoires were released in a freely available public database meant as a resource for research on the immune response to SARS-CoV-2. Samples were obtained from the ongoing ImmuneRACE study (first 160 participants) and from over a thousand subjects provided by 6 global collaborators. The sample metadata nearly always contained a de-identified subject ID, COVID-19 status, age in years and sex. Where HLA class I and class II types were available, the types were taken from metadata supplied by the sample provider, not from assay-based typing.

Another Seattle source contributed samples from volunteer blood donors who had recovered from COVID-19. Whole blood was collected in K2EDTA tubes by collaborating institutions according to the institutions' own protocols. Collaborator samples were shipped for TCRbeta analysis as frozen whole blood, isolated PBMCs, or DNA extracted from either sample type. Here is what the overall study found, with its caveats: The amount of clinical and demographic metadata varied by source and participant and was provided uncurated.

For CDR1 and CDR2, the germline V gene lists MDHEN and SYDVKM. Including cysteine and phenylalanine, the CDR3 has 11 amino acids. Just the 33-base CDR3 DNA is kept, in frame starting at base 1. V was cut back by 1 base and J by 5 bases, leaving a gap of 3 bases between them. The immunoSEQ Assay, a bias-controlled multiplex PCR, was used to amplify TCRbeta CDR3 regions from genomic DNA. The published analysis was carried out like this. The number of nucleated cells in each sample was estimated by amplification of reference gene primers within the assay. To quantify the absolute abundance of each unique TCRbeta CDR3 rearrangement, sequence reads were collapsed and filtered. Productive Simpson clonality was computed per sample as the square root of Simpson's diversity index over productive rearrangements. This immuneACCESS table, as held by TCRdb, lists in-frame sequences with V and J called but not all clones. Of the missing ones, under half trace to an unresolved V gene in checked studies; the others have no known cause. V and J calls and clone size are given by that table; D and trimming were obtained from the DNA. The sample has 200,000 to 300,000 clones on record, about 89% of them singletons. The ten biggest clones cover under 2% of the sample.

The sample taken for sequencing was peripheral blood. This clonotype was obtained from a woman aged 55 to 70 who had recovered from COVID-19. The sequence links TRBV28 to TRBJ2-7; the D gene is not confidently resolved. The DNA is TGTGCCAGCAGTTTATTCGACGAGCAGTACTTC. Its protein reads: CASSLFDEQYF. Where the CDR3 stops, the reference TRBV28 and TRBJ2-7 genes take over; the full variable domain is DVKVTQSSRYLVKRTGEKVFLECVQDMDHENMFWYRQDPGLGLRLIYFSYDVKMKEKGDIPEGYSVSREKKERFSLILESASTNQTSMYLCASSLFDEQYFGPGTRLTVT.